One and the same sample provided the 6 T cell receptor beta chains below, sequenced in a study of blood T cell repertoires in COVID-19 (dated by TCRdb to 2019 to 2021). Library preparation was by the immunoSEQ multiplex PCR assay. TCRdb carries this immuneACCESS record with in-frame sequences only. Its versions omit some clonotypes, under half of them owing to an unresolved V gene in the studies checked, with the rest unexplained. The sample contains around 400,000 clones, 70% to 90% of them found a single time. Approximately 1.5% of the sample is taken by the ten largest. Sequencing was done on a sample of PBMCs or T cells enriched from blood (not recorded which). The source of these receptors is a woman under 30 who had been exposed to COVID-19.

V is TRBV3-1 (or the pseudogene TRBV3-2) and J is TRBJ2-1; 10 bases fit TRBD1. The CDR3 is 17 residues long. CDR1 is LGHDT, CDR2 YNNKEL, per germline (reference sequence). J lost 4 bases, V lost 3 bases, and 9 bases had no gene match. The CDR3 spells CASSQGRTGGFYNEQFF. In nucleotides, the CDR3 is TGTGCCAGCAGCCAGGGGCGGACAGGGGGATTTTACAATGAGCAGTTCTTC.

The J gene is TRBJ2-7, the V gene TRBV27; a possible D gene is TRBD1 (6 bases). The CDR3 is 11 residues long. The germline V gene has CDR1 MNHEY and CDR2 SMNVEV (reference sequence). V lost 2 bases to trimming and J lost 11 bases, with 10 bases between them. CDR3 sequence (DNA): TGTGCCAGCAGTTTAGGGGACATGAAGTACTTC. Translated: CASSLGDMKYF.

V gene TRBV7-2 combines with J gene TRBJ1-4, with a possible D match to TRBD1 (6 bases). With 0 bases removed from V and 8 bases from J, the gap between germline ends came to 19 bases. This CDR3 region has 17 residues. Germline lookup yields CDR1 SGHTA and CDR2 FQGNSA. CDR3 region: CASSLATYRELQEKLFF. The CDR3 DNA is TGTGCCAGCAGCTTAGCCACATACAGGGAGTTACAGGAAAAACTGTTTTTT.

This rearrangement joins TRBV28 to TRBJ2-3; the match to TRBD2 covers 11 bases. CDR1 and CDR2 (germline): MDHEN, SYDVKM. Trimming at V came to 5 bases and at J to 2 bases, leaving 6 bases not matched to a gene. The CDR3 contains 16 residues. The CDR3 protein is CASSTGTSGLTDTQYF. The DNA for the CDR3 is TGTGCCAGCAGTACCGGGACTAGCGGCCTCACAGATACGCAGTATTTT.

V and J are TRBV5-1 and TRBJ1-4; D is ambiguous. Germline CDR1 and CDR2: SGHRS and YFSETQ. The V and J ends lost 4 bases and 7 bases respectively, with 14 bases between them. CDR3 length: 14 amino acids. In DNA, the CDR3 is TGCGCCAGCAGCCCCGGGAATGGAGGTGAAAAACTGTTTTTT. This gives the protein CASSPGNGGEKLFF.

V is TRBV19 and J is TRBJ1-1; the D gene is possibly TRBD1 (6 bases). Deletions cut 6 bases from V and 0 bases from J, with 14 bases between. Germline loops: CDR1 LNHDA, CDR2 SQIVND (reference sequence). The CDR3 has 15 residues. CDR3 coding DNA: TGTGCCAGTAGCCCTCTGGGGGGGCTGAACACTGAAGCTTTCTTT. It is translated as CASSPLGGLNTEAFF.